This T cell receptor (beta chain) was retrieved from a study of monozygotic twins with cystic fibrosis. Study-wide results and caveats: Monozygotic CF twin pairs shared significantly more nucleotide-identical clonotypes than unrelated CF individuals did. Low clonality (median roughly 0.0087) suggested a mostly naive repertoire.

The data were produced by immunoSEQ multiplex PCR, yet TCRdb's version contains in-frame clones alone and is incomplete. The sample holds 8,000 or so clones, nearly 95% seen once. The CDR3 sequence is 13 residues long. The V gene's germline CDR1 is MNHEY and CDR2 SVGAGI. The V end lost 2 bases, the J end lost 6 bases, and 7 bases lay between the germline ends. On this clone itself: Its antigen is not identified.

The source of this sequence is a boy aged 2 to 9 with cystic fibrosis. Specimen: blood. The genes are TRBV6-5 and TRBJ1-4, with D hard to call. The DNA for the CDR3 is TGTGCCAGCAGTTACAGGGTGGATGAAAAACTGTTTTTT. It specifies CASSYRVDEKLFF.